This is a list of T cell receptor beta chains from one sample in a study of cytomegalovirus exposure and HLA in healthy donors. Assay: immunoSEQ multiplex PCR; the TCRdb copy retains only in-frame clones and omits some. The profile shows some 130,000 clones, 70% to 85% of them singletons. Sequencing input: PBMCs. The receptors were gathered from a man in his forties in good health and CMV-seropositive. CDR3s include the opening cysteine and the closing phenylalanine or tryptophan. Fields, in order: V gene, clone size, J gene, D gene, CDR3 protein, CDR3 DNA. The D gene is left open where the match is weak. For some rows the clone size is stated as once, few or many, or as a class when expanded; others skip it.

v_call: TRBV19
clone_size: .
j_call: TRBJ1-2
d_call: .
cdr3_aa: CASSMEGYGYTF
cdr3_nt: TGTGCCAGTAGTATGGAGGGCTATGGCTACACCTTC

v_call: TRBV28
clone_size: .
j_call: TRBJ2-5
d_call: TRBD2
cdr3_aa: CASSFISSGSETQYF
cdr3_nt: TGTGCCAGCAGTTTTATTTCTAGCGGGAGTGAGACCCAGTACTTC

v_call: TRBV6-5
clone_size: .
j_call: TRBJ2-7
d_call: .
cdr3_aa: CASRSSGPYGQYF
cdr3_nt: TGTGCCAGCAGGAGTAGCGGCCCCTACGGGCAGTACTTC

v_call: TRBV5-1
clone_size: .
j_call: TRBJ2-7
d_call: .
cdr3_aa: CASSPAGGTYPYEQYF
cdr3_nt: TGCGCCAGCAGCCCAGCAGGGGGGACCTACCCCTACGAGCAGTACTTC

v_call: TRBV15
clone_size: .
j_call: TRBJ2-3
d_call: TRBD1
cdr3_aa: CATSRDRGPGTDTQYF
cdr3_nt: TGTGCCACCAGCAGGGACAGGGGCCCCGGCACAGATACGCAGTATTTT

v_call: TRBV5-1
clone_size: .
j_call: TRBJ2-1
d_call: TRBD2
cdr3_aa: CASSLSGRENNEQFF
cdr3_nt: TGCGCCAGCAGCCTGAGCGGGAGGGAAAACAATGAGCAGTTCTTC

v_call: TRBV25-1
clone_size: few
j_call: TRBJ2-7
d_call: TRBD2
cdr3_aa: CASSEMRASGSREQYF
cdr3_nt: TGTGCCAGCAGTGAAATGAGGGCTAGCGGGAGCCGCGAGCAGTACTTC

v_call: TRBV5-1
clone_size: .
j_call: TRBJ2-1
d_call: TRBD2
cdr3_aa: CASSSASGSSEQFF
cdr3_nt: TGCGCCAGCAGCTCGGCTAGCGGGAGTTCTGAGCAGTTCTTC

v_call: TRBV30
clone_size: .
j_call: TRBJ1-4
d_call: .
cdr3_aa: CACGSTEYNEKLFF
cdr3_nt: TGTGCCTGCGGGTCGACAGAGTACAATGAAAAACTGTTTTTT

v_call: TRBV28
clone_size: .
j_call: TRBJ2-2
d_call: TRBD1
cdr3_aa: CASSEQGYGELFF
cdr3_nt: TGTGCCAGCAGTGAACAGGGGTACGGGGAGCTGTTTTTT

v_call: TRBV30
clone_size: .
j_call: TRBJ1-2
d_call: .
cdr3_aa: CASKRGGGYTF
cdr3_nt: TGTGCCTCAAAACGGGGGGGCGGCTACACCTTC

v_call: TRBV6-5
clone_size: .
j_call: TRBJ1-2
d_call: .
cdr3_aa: CASSYSREAGGSGYTF
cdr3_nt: TGTGCCAGCAGTTACTCACGGGAGGCCGGGGGATCTGGCTACACCTTC

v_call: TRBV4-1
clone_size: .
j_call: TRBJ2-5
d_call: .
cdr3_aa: CASSLTVGGGGKETQYF
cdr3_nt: TGCGCCAGCAGCCTTACTGTGGGGGGTGGAGGGAAAGAGACCCAGTACTTC

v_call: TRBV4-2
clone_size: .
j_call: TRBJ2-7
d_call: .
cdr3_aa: CASSQEVPGYKAHEQYF
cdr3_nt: TGTGCCAGCAGCCAAGAGGTCCCGGGGTACAAGGCCCACGAGCAGTACTTC

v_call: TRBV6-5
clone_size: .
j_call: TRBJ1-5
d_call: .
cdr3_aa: CASSSIRNQPQHF
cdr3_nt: TGTGCCAGCAGCTCGATCAGGAATCAGCCCCAGCATTTT

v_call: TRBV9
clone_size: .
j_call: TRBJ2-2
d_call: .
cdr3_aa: CASSVAVSSNTGELFF
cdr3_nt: TGTGCCAGCAGCGTAGCGGTCTCATCGAACACCGGGGAGCTGTTTTTT

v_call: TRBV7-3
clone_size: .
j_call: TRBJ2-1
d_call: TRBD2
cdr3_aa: CSSSINSGRAGGEQFF
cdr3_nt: TGTTCCAGCAGCATTAATAGCGGGAGGGCCGGGGGTGAGCAGTTCTTC

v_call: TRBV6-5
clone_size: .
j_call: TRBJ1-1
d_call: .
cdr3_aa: CASSYSRANTEAFF
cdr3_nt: TGTGCCAGCAGTTACTCCCGAGCGAACACTGAAGCTTTCTTT

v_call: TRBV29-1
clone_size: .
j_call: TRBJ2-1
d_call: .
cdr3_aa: CSVEVHSTNEQFF
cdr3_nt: TGCAGCGTTGAAGTTCATTCAACAAATGAGCAGTTCTTC

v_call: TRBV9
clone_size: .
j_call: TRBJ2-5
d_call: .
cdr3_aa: CASSVESPLETQYF
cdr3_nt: TGTGCCAGCAGCGTAGAATCCCCCTTGGAGACCCAGTACTTC

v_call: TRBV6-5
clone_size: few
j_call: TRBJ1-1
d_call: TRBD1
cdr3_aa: CASSRQGWDTEAFF
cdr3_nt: TGTGCCAGCAGTCGACAGGGGTGGGACACTGAAGCTTTCTTT

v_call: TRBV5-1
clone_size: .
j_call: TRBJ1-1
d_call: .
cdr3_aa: CASSLRTVYTEAFF
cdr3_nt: TGCGCCAGCAGCCTGAGGACAGTTTACACTGAAGCTTTCTTT

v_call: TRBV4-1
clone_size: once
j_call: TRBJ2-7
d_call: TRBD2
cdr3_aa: CASSQGGGSSYEQYF
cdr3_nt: TGCGCCAGCAGCCAAGGCGGGGGGAGCTCCTACGAGCAGTACTTC

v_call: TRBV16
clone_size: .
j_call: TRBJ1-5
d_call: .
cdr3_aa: CASSKGGTGLKPQHF
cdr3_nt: TGTGCCAGCAGCAAAGGGGGTACGGGCTTGAAGCCCCAGCATTTT

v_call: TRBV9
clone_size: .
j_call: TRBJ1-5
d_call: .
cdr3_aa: CALRGVQPQHF
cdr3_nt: TGTGCCCTCCGGGGAGTGCAGCCCCAGCATTTT

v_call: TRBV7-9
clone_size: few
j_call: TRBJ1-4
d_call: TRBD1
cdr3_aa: CASSTYRGTNEKLFF
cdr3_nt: TGTGCCAGCAGCACCTACAGGGGGACGAATGAAAAACTGTTTTTT

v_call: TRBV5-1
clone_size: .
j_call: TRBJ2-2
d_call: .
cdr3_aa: CASSLGNAGVNTGELFF
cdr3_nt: TGCGCCAGCAGCTTGGGTAATGCCGGGGTTAACACCGGGGAGCTGTTTTTT

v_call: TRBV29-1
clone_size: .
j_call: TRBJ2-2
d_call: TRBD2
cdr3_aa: CSALAGGNTGELFF
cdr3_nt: TGCAGCGCCTTAGCGGGAGGAAACACCGGGGAGCTGTTTTTT

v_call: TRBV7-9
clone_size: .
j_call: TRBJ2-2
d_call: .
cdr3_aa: CASSSGTPNTGELFF
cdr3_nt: TGTGCCAGCAGCTCCGGGACACCGAACACCGGGGAGCTGTTTTTT

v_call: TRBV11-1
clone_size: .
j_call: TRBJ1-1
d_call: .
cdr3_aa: CASSLAISVYRTEAFF
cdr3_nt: TGTGCCAGCAGCTTAGCGATTTCGGTCTACCGCACTGAAGCTTTCTTT

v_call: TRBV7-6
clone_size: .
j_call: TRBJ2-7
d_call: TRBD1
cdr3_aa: CASSSGQANTYEQYF
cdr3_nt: TGTGCCAGCAGCTCAGGACAGGCAAATACCTACGAGCAGTACTTC

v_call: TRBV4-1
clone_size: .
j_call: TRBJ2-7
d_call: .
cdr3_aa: CASSPRDRGINEQYF
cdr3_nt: TGCGCCAGCAGCCCTCGTGATAGGGGGATCAACGAGCAGTACTTC

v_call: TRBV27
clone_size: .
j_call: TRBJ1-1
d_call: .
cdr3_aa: CASSFMADTEAFF
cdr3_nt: TGTGCCAGCAGTTTTATGGCGGACACTGAAGCTTTCTTT

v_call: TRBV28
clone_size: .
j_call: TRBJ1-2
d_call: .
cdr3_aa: CASRISPNYGYTF
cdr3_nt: TGTGCCAGCAGGATCAGTCCTAACTATGGCTACACCTTC

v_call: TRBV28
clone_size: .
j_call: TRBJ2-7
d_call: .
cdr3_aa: CASTEQGGSYEQYF
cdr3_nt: TGTGCCAGCACCGAACAGGGGGGGTCCTACGAGCAGTACTTC

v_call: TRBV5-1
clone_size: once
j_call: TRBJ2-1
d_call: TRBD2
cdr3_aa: CASSLGELAIPYNEQFF
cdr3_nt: TGCGCCAGCAGCTTGGGGGAACTAGCGATTCCCTACAATGAGCAGTTCTTC

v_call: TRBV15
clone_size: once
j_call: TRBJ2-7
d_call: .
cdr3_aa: CATSRGSPYEQYF
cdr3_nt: TGTGCCACCAGCAGGGGCAGCCCCTACGAGCAGTACTTC

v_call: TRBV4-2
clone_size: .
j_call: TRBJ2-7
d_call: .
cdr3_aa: CASSQDVGSYEQYF
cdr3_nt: TGTGCCAGCAGCCAAGATGTGGGCAGCTACGAGCAGTACTTC

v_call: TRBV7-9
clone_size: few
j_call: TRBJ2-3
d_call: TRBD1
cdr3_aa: CSSSPDRESPGDTQYF
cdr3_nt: TGTTCCAGCAGCCCCGACAGGGAATCCCCTGGAGATACGCAGTATTTT

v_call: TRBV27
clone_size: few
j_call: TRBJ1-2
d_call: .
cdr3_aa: CASSFGANYGYTF
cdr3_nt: TGTGCCAGCAGTTTTGGGGCCAACTATGGCTACACCTTC

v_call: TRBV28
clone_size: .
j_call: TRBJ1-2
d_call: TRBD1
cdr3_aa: CASSPNPAGQGPIYGYTF
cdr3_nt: TGTGCCAGCAGTCCCAACCCCGCCGGACAGGGACCAATCTATGGCTACACCTTC